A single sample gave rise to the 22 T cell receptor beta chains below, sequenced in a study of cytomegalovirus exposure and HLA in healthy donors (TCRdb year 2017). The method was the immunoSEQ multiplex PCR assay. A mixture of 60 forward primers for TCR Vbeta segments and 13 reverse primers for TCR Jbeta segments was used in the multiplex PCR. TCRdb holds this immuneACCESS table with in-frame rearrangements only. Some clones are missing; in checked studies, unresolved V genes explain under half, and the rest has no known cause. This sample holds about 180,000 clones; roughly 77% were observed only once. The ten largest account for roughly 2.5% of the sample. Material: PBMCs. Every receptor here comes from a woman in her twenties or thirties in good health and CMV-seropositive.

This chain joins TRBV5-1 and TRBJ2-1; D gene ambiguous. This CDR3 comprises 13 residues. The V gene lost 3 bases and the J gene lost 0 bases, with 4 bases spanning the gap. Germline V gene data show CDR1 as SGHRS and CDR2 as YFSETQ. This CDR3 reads CASSSSSYNEQFF. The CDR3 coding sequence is TGCGCCAGCAGCTCTAGCTCCTACAATGAGCAGTTCTTC. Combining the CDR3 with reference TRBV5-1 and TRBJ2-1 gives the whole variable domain KAGVTQTPRYLIKTRGQQVTLSCSPISGHRSVSWYQQTPGQGLQFLFEYFSETQRNKGNFPGRFSGRQFSNSRSEMNVSTLELGDSALYLCASSSSSYNEQFFGPGTRLTVL.

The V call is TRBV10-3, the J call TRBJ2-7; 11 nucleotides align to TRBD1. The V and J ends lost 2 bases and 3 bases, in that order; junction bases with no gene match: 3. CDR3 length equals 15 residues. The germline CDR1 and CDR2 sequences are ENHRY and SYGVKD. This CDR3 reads CAISEHGTGGYEQYF. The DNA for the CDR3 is TGTGCCATCAGTGAGCACGGGACAGGGGGCTACGAGCAGTACTTC.

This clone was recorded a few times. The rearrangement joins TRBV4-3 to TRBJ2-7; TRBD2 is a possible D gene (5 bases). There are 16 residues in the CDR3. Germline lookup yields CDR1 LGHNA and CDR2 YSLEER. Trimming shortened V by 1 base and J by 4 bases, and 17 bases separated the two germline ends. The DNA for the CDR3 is TGCGCCAGCAGCCAAGGGATCGGACTCCCAGATTACGAGCAGTACTTC. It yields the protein CASSQGIGLPDYEQYF.

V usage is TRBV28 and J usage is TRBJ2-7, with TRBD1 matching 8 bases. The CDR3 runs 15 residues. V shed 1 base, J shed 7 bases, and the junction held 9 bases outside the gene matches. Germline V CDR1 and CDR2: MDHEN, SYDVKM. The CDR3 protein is CASSLLGQGAWEQYF. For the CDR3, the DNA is TGTGCCAGCAGTTTATTGGGCCAGGGGGCCTGGGAGCAGTACTTC.

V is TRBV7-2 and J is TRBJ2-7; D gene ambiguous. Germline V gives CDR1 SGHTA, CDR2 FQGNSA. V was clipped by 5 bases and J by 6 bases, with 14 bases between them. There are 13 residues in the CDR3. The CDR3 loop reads CASSNQISFEQYF. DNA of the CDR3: TGTGCCAGCAGCAACCAGATCTCTTTCGAGCAGTACTTC.

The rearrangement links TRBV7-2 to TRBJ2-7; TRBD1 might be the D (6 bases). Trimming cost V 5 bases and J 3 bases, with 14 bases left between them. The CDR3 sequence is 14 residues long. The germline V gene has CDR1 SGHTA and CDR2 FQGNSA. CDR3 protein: CASSLPGAYYEQYF. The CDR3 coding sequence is TGTGCCAGCAGCCTTCCAGGGGCCTACTACGAGCAGTACTTC.

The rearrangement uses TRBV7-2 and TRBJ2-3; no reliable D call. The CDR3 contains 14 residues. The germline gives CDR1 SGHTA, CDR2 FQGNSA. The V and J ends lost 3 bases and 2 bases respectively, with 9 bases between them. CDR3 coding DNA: TGTGCCAGCAGCTTCCTAAAATTCACAGATACGCAGTATTTT. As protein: CASSFLKFTDTQYF.

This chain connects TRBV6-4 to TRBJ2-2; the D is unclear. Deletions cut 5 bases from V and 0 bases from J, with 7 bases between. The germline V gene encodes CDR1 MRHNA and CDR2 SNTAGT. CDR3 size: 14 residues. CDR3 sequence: CASSLQTNTGELFF. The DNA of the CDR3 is TGTGCCAGCAGTTTACAGACGAACACCGGGGAGCTGTTTTTT.

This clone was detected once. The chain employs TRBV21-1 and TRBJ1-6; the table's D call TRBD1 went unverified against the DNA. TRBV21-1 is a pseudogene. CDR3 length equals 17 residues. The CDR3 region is CASSKAPGQGGVSPLHF. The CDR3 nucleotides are TGTGCCAGCAGCAAAGCCCCGGGACAGGGCGGTGTTTCACCCCTCCACTTT.

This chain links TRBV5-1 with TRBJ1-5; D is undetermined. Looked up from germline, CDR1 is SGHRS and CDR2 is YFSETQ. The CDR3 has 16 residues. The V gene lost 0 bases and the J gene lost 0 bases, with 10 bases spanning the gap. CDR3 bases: TGCGCCAGCAGCTTGGACTCAGGTTCTAGCAATCAGCCCCAGCATTTT. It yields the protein CASSLDSGSSNQPQHF.

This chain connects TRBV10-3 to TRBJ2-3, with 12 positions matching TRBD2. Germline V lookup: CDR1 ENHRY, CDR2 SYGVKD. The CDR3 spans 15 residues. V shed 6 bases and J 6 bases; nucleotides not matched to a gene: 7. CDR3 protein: CAISVTSGGGDTQYF. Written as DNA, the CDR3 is TGTGCCATCAGCGTGACTAGCGGGGGCGGGGATACGCAGTATTTT.

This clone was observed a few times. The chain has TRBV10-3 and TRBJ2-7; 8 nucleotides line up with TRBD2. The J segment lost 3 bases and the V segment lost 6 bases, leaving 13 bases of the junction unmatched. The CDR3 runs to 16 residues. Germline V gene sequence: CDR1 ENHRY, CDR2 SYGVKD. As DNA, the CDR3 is TGTGCCATCAGACAAGAGATGCGGGGGGTGAACTACGAGCAGTACTTC. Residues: CAIRQEMRGVNYEQYF.

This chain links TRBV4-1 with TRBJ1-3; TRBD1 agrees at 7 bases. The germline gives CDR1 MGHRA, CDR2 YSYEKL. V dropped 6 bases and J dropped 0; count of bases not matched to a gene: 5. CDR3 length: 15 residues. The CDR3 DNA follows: TGCGCCAGCAGGACGGGACAGCGCTCTGGAAACACCATATATTTT. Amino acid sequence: CASRTGQRSGNTIYF.

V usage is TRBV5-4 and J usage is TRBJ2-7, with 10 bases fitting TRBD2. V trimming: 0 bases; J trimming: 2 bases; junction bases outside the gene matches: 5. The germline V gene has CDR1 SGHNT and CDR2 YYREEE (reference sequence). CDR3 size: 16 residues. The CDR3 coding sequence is TGTGCCAGCAGCTTGGGAGCTAGCGGGGGAACCTACGAGCAGTACTTC. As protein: CASSLGASGGTYEQYF.

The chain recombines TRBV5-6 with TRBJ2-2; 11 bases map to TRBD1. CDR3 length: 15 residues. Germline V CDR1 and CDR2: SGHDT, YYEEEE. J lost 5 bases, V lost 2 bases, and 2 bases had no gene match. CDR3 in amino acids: CASSLGTGGTGELFF. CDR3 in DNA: TGTGCCAGCAGCTTAGGGACAGGGGGAACCGGGGAGCTGTTTTTT.

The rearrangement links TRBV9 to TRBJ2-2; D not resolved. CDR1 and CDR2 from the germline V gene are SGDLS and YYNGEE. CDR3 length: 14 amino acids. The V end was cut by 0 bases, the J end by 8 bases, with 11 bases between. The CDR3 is CASSVDPQAGELFF. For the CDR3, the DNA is TGTGCCAGCAGCGTAGATCCTCAAGCGGGGGAGCTGTTTTTT.

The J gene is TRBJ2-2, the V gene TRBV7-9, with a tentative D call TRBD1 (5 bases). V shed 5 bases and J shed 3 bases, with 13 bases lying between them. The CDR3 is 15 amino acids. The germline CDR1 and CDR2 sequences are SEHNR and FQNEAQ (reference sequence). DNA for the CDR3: TGTGCCAGCAGCGGCAGGGCCACCTACACCGGGGAGCTGTTTTTT. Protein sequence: CASSGRATYTGELFF.

CDR3 DNA: TGTGCCATCAAACCGGGTGAAGGGACATCCTATAATTCACCCCTCCACTTT. Residues: CAIKPGEGTSYNSPLHF. The chain links TRBV10-3 to TRBJ1-6; perhaps TRBD1 as D (6 bases). CDR1 is ENHRY, CDR2 SYGVKD, per germline. The CDR3 has 17 residues. V lost 7 bases and J 1 base, leaving 17 bases between the germline ends.

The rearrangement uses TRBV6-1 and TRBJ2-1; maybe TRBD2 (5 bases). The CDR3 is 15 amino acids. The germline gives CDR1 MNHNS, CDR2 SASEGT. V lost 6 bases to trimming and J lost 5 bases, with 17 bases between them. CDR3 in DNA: TGTGCCAGCAGAGCTGGACTGACAAGCAACAATGAGCAGTTCTTC. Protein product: CASRAGLTSNNEQFF.

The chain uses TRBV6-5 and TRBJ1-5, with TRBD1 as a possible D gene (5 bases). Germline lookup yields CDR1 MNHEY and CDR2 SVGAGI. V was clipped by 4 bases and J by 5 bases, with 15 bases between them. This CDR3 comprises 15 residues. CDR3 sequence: CASSSMGQGHQPQHF. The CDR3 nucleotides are TGTGCCAGCAGTTCAATGGGGCAGGGTCATCAGCCCCAGCATTTT.

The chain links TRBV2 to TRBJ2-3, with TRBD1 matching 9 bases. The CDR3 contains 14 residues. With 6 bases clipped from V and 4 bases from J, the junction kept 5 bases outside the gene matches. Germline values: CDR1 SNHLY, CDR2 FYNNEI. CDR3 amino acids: CASSLQGASDTQYF. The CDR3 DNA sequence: TGTGCCAGCAGCCTACAGGGGGCTTCAGATACGCAGTATTTT. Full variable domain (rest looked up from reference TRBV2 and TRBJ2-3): EPEVTQTPSHQVTQMGQEVILRCVPISNHLYFYWYRQILGQKVEFLVSFYNNEISEKSEIFDDQFSVERPDGSNFTLKIRSTKLEDSAMYFCASSLQGASDTQYFGPGTRLTVL.

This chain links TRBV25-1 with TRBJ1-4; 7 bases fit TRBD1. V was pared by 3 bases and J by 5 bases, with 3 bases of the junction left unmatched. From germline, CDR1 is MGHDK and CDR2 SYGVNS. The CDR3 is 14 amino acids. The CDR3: CASSESRGNEKLFF. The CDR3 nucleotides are TGTGCCAGCAGTGAGTCCAGGGGGAATGAAAAACTGTTTTTT.